The entry that follows covers one T cell receptor (beta chain) sequence. The data were taken from a study of blood T cell repertoires in COVID-19. Followed over time, Seattle patients had been enrolled while infection was active. Germline lookup yields CDR1 SGDLS and CDR2 YYNGEE. The CDR3 contains 17 residues. Germline trimming cut 4 bases from V and 6 bases from J; bases unmatched to any gene: 9. The assay was immunoSEQ multiplex PCR, and TCRdb's table has in-frame clones only and misses some. The repertoire holds some 200,000 clones, with approximately 78% as singletons. This clonotype originated in a woman in her 70s with COVID-19, enrolled during active disease. The sample was peripheral blood. The chain recombines TRBV9 with TRBJ1-6; 11 positions agree with TRBD1. The CDR3 DNA is TGTGCCAGCAGCCCCCTCGGACAGGGGGCAGGTAATTCACCCCTCCACTTT. Protein sequence: CASSPLGQGAGNSPLHF.